The 22 T cell receptor beta chains reported below all come from one sample, sequenced in a study of blood T cell repertoires in COVID-19. This table comes from immunoSEQ multiplex PCR, and its TCRdb copy is limited to in-frame clones, with some not included. The sample shows 150,000 or so clones, 80% of them seen only once. The sample was peripheral blood. The receptors stem from a man aged 55 to 69 with acute or convalescent COVID-19.

This sequence joins TRBV9 and TRBJ1-2, with D perhaps matching TRBD1 (5 bases). This CDR3 contains 17 residues. Trimming took off 4 bases at V and 7 bases at J, with 26 bases between the two ends. CDR1 and CDR2 from the germline V gene are SGDLS and YYNGEE. The CDR3, as DNA: TGTGCCAGCAGCCCCCGTCGTACCAGTCTCGGGGGAATTGGCTACACCTTC. This codes for CASSPRRTSLGGIGYTF.

This chain connects TRBV5-4 to TRBJ2-2; TRBD2 matches at 7 bases. V dropped 4 bases and J dropped 1; count of bases not matched to a gene: 4. The V gene's germline CDR1 is SGHNT and CDR2 YYREEE (reference sequence). The CDR3 runs 15 residues. The CDR3 DNA follows: TGTGCCAGCAGCAGGGCGGGAGAGAACACCGGGGAGCTGTTTTTT. It codes for CASSRAGENTGELFF.

The chain employs TRBV27 and TRBJ1-3; no definite D call. Between the trimmed V and J ends, which lost 2 bases and 3 bases, there was a span of 8 bases. CDR3 length: 14 amino acids. Germline V lookup: CDR1 MNHEY, CDR2 SMNVEV (reference sequence). This CDR3 is CASSLKPIGNTIYF. CDR3 DNA sequence: TGTGCCAGCAGTTTAAAGCCAATTGGAAACACCATATATTTT.

The chain combines TRBV5-1 with TRBJ2-7; 9 bases agree with TRBD1. The V gene's germline CDR1 is SGHRS and CDR2 YFSETQ. The V segment lost 3 bases and the J segment 3 bases; nucleotides outside the gene matches: 4. This CDR3 is built from 14 residues. The CDR3 sequence: CASSSGQGLYEQYF. Written as DNA, the CDR3 is TGCGCCAGCAGCTCGGGACAGGGACTCTACGAGCAGTACTTC.

The gene calls are TRBV7-2 and TRBJ1-2, with TRBD1 matching over 9 bases. The germline V gene has CDR1 SGHTA and CDR2 FQGNSA. The J segment lost 2 bases and the V segment lost 5 bases, leaving 6 bases of the junction unmatched. This CDR3 has 15 amino acids. The CDR3 loop is CASSPNRGPNYGYTF. The CDR3, as DNA: TGTGCCAGCAGCCCGAACAGGGGGCCAAACTATGGCTACACCTTC.

The genes are TRBV7-8 and TRBJ2-5; D possibly corresponds to TRBD2 (6 bases). The V end lost 2 bases, the J end lost 4 bases, and 23 bases lay between the germline ends. Looked up from germline, CDR1 is SGHVS and CDR2 is FQNEAQ. The CDR3 has 18 residues. The CDR3 region has the DNA TGTGCCAGCAGCTTAATCCAAGATTCTAGGCGGGGTGGAGAGACCCAGTACTTC. Its protein is CASSLIQDSRRGGETQYF.

CDR3 nucleotides: TGTGCCAGTAGTCGGAACAGCCCCTCTGGAAACACCATATATTTT. Translation: CASSRNSPSGNTIYF. This rearrangement joins TRBV19 to TRBJ1-3; D not resolved. Germline CDR1 and CDR2: LNHDA and SQIVND (reference sequence). The CDR3 consists of 15 residues. V lost 5 bases to trimming and J lost 0 bases, with 11 bases between them. The full variable domain, its missing parts supplied by reference TRBV19 and TRBJ1-3, is DGGITQSPKYLFRKEGQNVTLSCEQNLNHDAMYWYRQDPGQGLRLIYYSQIVNDFQKGDIAEGYSVSREKKESFPLTVTSAQKNPTAFYLCASSRNSPSGNTIYFGEGSWLTVV.

This chain connects TRBV9 to TRBJ2-3; D unresolved. The ends were cut back, 0 bases at V and 8 bases at J, with 4 bases in the middle. Germline V gives CDR1 SGDLS, CDR2 YYNGEE. The length of the CDR3 is 11 residues. The CDR3 DNA follows: TGTGCCAGCAGCGTAGGAGGTACGCAGTATTTT. It specifies CASSVGGTQYF.

The chain carries TRBV2 and TRBJ2-7; 9 bases map to TRBD1. The CDR3 has 11 residues. The trim removed 11 bases at V and 6 bases at J, leaving 5 bases unmatched. Germline V gives CDR1 SNHLY, CDR2 FYNNEI. The chain's CDR3 is CAAGTGREQYF. CDR3 nucleotide sequence: TGTGCCGCCGGGACAGGGCGCGAGCAGTACTTC.

The chain carries TRBV5-1 and TRBJ2-3, with a possible D match to TRBD1 (6 bases). This CDR3 spans 15 amino acids. The V end was cut by 5 bases, the J end by 1 base, with 14 bases between. The germline V gene encodes CDR1 SGHRS and CDR2 YFSETQ. The CDR3 loop is CASREGVSGTDTQYF. The CDR3, as DNA: TGCGCCAGCAGAGAGGGGGTGTCCGGCACAGATACGCAGTATTTT. The complete variable domain, with remaining parts taken from reference TRBV5-1 and TRBJ2-3, reads KAGVTQTPRYLIKTRGQQVTLSCSPISGHRSVSWYQQTPGQGLQFLFEYFSETQRNKGNFPGRFSGRQFSNSRSEMNVSTLELGDSALYLCASREGVSGTDTQYFGPGTRLTVL.

The rearrangement uses TRBV7-2 and TRBJ2-1; 7 bases are a match to TRBD1. Trimming cost V 5 bases and J 6 bases; bases outside gene matches: 10. The CDR3 is 15 residues long. In germline, CDR1 is SGHTA, CDR2 FQGNSA. CDR3: CASSASHHRGNEQFF. The CDR3 region has the DNA TGTGCCAGCAGCGCCTCCCACCACAGGGGCAATGAGCAGTTCTTC. The entire variable domain, with the rest obtained from reference TRBV7-2 and TRBJ2-1, is as follows: GAGVSQSPSNKVTEKGKDVELRCDPISGHTALYWYRQSLGQGLEFLIYFQGNSAPDKSGLPSDRFSAERTGGSVSTLTIQRTQQEDSAVYLCASSASHHRGNEQFFGPGTRLTVL.

This clone was seen a single time. This chain joins TRBV5-5 and TRBJ2-1; 9 bases line up with TRBD1. V was pared by 3 bases and J by 2 bases, with 3 bases of the junction left unmatched. CDR1 and CDR2 (germline): SGHKS, YYEKEE (reference sequence). The CDR3 covers 15 residues. The CDR3 bases are TGTGCCAGCAGCTCGGGACAGGGCCCCTACAATGAGCAGTTCTTC. This gives the protein CASSSGQGPYNEQFF. The full variable domain, its missing parts supplied by reference TRBV5-5 and TRBJ2-1, is DAGVTQSPTHLIKTRGQQVTLRCSPISGHKSVSWYQQVLGQGPQFIFQYYEKEERGRGNFPDRFSARQFPNYSSELNVNALLLGDSALYLCASSSGQGPYNEQFFGPGTRLTVL.

The V gene is TRBV4-3, the J gene TRBJ2-3, with 10 bases that match TRBD2. J was trimmed by 3 bases and V by 5 bases; bases with no gene match: 5. This CDR3 is built from 15 residues. Germline V gives CDR1 LGHNA, CDR2 YSLEER. CDR3 amino acids: CASSIAGGVTDTQYF. The CDR3 region has the DNA TGCGCCAGCAGCATAGCGGGAGGTGTAACAGATACGCAGTATTTT.

This clone was counted a single time. This rearrangement joins TRBV18 to TRBJ1-4; a weak D match, TRBD1 (6 bases). Looked up from germline, CDR1 is KGHSH and CDR2 is LQKENI. The CDR3 runs to 18 residues. V was clipped by 3 bases and J by 3 bases, with 20 bases between them. The DNA of the CDR3 is TGTGCCAGCTCACCGTCCCCCCCACAGGGTTGGTCTAATGAAAAACTGTTTTTT. Amino acid sequence: CASSPSPPQGWSNEKLFF. Supplemented by reference TRBV18 and TRBJ1-4, the full variable domain reads NAGVMQNPRHLVRRRGQEARLRCSPMKGHSHVYWYRQLPEEGLKFMVYLQKENIIDESGMPKERFSAEFPKEGPSILRIQQVVRGDSAAYFCASSPSPPQGWSNEKLFFGSGTQLSVL.

V usage is TRBV14 and J usage is TRBJ2-7, with unresolved D. This CDR3 has 13 amino acids. Trimming pared 3 bases from V and 2 bases from J, leaving 8 bases between. Germline V CDR1 and CDR2: SGHDN, FVKESK. As DNA, the CDR3 is TGTGCCAGCAGCCACCCCCCCACCTACGAGCAGTACTTC. Protein sequence: CASSHPPTYEQYF. Full variable domain (rest looked up from reference TRBV14 and TRBJ2-7): EAGVTQFPSHSVIEKGQTVTLRCDPISGHDNLYWYRRVMGKEIKFLLHFVKESKQDESGMPNNRFLAERTGGTYSTLKVQPAELEDSGVYFCASSHPPTYEQYFGPGTRLTVT.

V and J are TRBV18 and TRBJ2-7, with 8 bases identical to TRBD1. Germline CDR1 reads KGHSH; CDR2 reads LQKENI. The V segment lost 3 bases and the J segment 3 bases; nucleotides outside the gene matches: 10. The CDR3 is made up of 16 amino acids. In DNA, the CDR3 is TGTGCCAGCTCACCGCTATTGGGACAGGAGCTCTACGAGCAGTACTTC. Translation gives CASSPLLGQELYEQYF.

The chain couples TRBV19 to TRBJ2-3, with D maybe TRBD2 (6 bases). The CDR3 has 15 residues. Germline CDR1 is LNHDA and CDR2 is SQIVND (reference sequence). The V gene lost 4 bases and the J gene lost 9 bases, with 20 bases spanning the gap. The CDR3 nucleotides read TGTGCCAGTAGTAACCCCTCGGGACTCTTGTACACGCAGTATTTT. Its translation: CASSNPSGLLYTQYF. The full variable domain, its missing parts supplied by reference TRBV19 and TRBJ2-3, is DGGITQSPKYLFRKEGQNVTLSCEQNLNHDAMYWYRQDPGQGLRLIYYSQIVNDFQKGDIAEGYSVSREKKESFPLTVTSAQKNPTAFYLCASSNPSGLLYTQYFGPGTRLTVL.

This sequence joins TRBV28 and TRBJ2-2, with TRBD1 identical over 7 bases. CDR1 MDHEN and CDR2 SYDVKM come from the germline V gene. The trim removed 7 bases at V and 4 bases at J, leaving 9 bases unmatched. CDR3 length equals 15 residues. CDR3 residues: CASTVRGRGTGELFF. CDR3 DNA sequence: TGTGCCAGCACCGTGAGGGGGCGCGGCACCGGGGAGCTGTTTTTT.

Comment on this clone: This sample includes further DNA sequences coding for the same CDR3. The chain carries TRBV5-4 and TRBJ2-1, with 7 nucleotides matching TRBD1. Germline trimming cut 0 bases from V and 6 bases from J; bases unmatched to any gene: 0. The CDR3 runs to 13 residues. Germline loops: CDR1 SGHNT, CDR2 YYREEE (reference sequence). CDR3 DNA sequence: TGTGCCAGCAGCTTGGCAGGGGGCAATGAGCAGTTCTTC. This gives the protein CASSLAGGNEQFF.

This clone was observed a single time. The V gene is TRBV5-6, the J gene TRBJ2-3; 16 bases map to TRBD2. The CDR3 has 15 residues. Germline CDR1 SGHDT, CDR2 YYEEEE. V lost 4 bases to trimming and J lost 10 bases; unmatched junction nucleotides: 6. The CDR3 here is CASSQGLAGGRPQYF. CDR3 nucleotide sequence: TGTGCCAGCAGCCAGGGACTAGCGGGGGGGAGGCCGCAGTATTTT. Combining the CDR3 with reference TRBV5-6 and TRBJ2-3 gives the whole variable domain DAGVTQSPTHLIKTRGQQVTLRCSPKSGHDTVSWYQQALGQGPQFIFQYYEEEERQRGNFPDRFSGHQFPNYSSELNVNALLLGDSALYLCASSQGLAGGRPQYFGPGTRLTVL.

The CDR3 loop reads CASSVDGNSGNTIYF. The CDR3 nucleotides are TGTGCCAGCAGCGTAGACGGGAACTCTGGAAACACCATATATTTT. The V call is TRBV9, the J call TRBJ1-3; D not certain. Trimming removed 0 bases at V and 0 bases at J, with 7 bases between. CDR1 and CDR2 (germline): SGDLS, YYNGEE. The CDR3 extends over 15 amino acids.

V usage is TRBV4-3 and J usage is TRBJ2-7; tentatively, D is TRBD1 (5 bases). The ends were cut back, 4 bases at V and 6 bases at J, with 19 bases in the middle. There are 15 residues in the CDR3. Looked up from germline, CDR1 is LGHNA and CDR2 is YSLEER. CDR3 DNA: TGCGCCAGCAGCCTCCCCAGGGAACACCCCCGCGAGCAGTACTTC. This gives the protein CASSLPREHPREQYF.